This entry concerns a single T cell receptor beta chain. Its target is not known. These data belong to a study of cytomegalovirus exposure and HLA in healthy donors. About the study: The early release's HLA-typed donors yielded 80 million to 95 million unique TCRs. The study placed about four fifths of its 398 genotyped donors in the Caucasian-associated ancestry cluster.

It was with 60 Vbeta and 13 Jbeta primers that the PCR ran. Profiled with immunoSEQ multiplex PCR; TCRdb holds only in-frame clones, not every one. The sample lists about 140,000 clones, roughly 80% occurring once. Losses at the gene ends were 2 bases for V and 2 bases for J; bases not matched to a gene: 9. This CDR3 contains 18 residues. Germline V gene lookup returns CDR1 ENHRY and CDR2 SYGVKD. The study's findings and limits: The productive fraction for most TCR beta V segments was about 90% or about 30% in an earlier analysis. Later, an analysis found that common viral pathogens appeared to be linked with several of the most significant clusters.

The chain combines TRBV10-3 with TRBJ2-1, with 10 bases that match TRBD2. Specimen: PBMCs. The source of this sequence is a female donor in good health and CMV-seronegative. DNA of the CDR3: TGTGCCATCAGTGAGGGGAGGATAGCGGGAGGCCCCTACAATGAGCAGTTCTTC. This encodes CAISEGRIAGGPYNEQFF.